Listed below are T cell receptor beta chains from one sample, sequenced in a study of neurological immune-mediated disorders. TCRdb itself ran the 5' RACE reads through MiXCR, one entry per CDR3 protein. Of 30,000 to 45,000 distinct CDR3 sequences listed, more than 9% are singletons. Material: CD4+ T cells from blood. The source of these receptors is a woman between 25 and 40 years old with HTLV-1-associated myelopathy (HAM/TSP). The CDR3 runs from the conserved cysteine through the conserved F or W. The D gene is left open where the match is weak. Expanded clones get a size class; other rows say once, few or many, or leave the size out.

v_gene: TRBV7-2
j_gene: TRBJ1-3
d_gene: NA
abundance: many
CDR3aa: CASSSSSGNTIYF
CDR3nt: TGTGCCAGCAGCTCTAGCTCTGGAAACACCATATATTTT

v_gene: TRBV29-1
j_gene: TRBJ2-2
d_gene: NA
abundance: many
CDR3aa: CSVGAENTGELFF
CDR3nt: TGCAGCGTTGGGGCGGAGAACACCGGGGAGCTGTTTTTT

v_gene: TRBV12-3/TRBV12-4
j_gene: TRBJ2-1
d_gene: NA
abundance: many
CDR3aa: CASSLMDSSYNEQFF
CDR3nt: TGTGCCAGCAGTTTAATGGACAGCTCCTACAATGAGCAGTTCTTC

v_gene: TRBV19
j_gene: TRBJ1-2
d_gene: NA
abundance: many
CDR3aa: CASNSYGYTF
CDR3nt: TGTGCCAGTAACAGCTATGGCTACACCTTC

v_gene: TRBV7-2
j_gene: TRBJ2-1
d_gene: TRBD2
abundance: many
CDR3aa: CASSLAITSGGVGSYNEQFF
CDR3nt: TGTGCCAGCAGCTTAGCGATAACTAGCGGGGGAGTGGGGTCCTACAATGAGCAGTTCTTC

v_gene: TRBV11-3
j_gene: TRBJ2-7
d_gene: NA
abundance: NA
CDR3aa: CASSSFYRVYEQYF
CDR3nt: TGTGCCAGCAGCTCCTTCTACAGGGTCTACGAGCAGTACTTC

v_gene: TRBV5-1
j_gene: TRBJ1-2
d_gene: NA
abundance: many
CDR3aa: CATSPGRGVYGYTF
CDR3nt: TGCGCCACCAGCCCGGGACGCGGGGTATATGGCTACACCTTC

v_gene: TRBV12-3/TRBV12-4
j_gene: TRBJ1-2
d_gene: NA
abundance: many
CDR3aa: CASSRIQTRVRGYTF
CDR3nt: TGTGCCAGCAGCCGAATACAGACCAGGGTGCGTGGCTACACCTTC

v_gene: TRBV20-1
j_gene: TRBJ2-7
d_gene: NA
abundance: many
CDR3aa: CSARGTPYEQYF
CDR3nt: TGCAGTGCTAGAGGGACTCCTTACGAGCAGTACTTC

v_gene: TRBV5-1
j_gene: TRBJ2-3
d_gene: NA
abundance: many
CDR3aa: CASSLVQPLTDTQYF
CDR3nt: TGCGCCAGCAGCTTGGTCCAGCCGCTCACAGATACGCAGTATTTT

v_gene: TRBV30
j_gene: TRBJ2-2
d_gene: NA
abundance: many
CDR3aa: CAWETANTGELFF
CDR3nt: TGTGCCTGGGAAACAGCGAACACCGGGGAGCTGTTTTTT

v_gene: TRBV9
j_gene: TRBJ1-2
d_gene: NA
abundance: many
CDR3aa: CASSVAGGYSNYGYTF
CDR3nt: TGTGCCAGCAGCGTAGCTGGGGGTTACTCTAACTATGGCTACACCTTC

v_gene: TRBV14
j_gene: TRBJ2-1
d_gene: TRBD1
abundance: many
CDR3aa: CASSQTYRGSTYNEQFF
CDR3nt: TGTGCCAGCAGCCAGACCTACAGGGGGTCCACCTACAATGAGCAGTTCTTC

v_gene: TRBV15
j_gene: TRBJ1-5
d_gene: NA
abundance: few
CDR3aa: CATSRDVGRVRQPQHF
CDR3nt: TGTGCCACCAGCAGAGATGTGGGCAGGGTTCGGCAGCCCCAGCATTTT

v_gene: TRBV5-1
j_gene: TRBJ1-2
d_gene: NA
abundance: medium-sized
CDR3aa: CASSQAIRTDGYTF
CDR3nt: TGCGCCAGCAGCCAGGCAATAAGGACGGATGGCTACACCTTC

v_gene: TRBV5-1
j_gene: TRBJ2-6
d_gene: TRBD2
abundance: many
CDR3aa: CASSLIPGGGAGANVLTF
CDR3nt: TGCGCCAGCAGCTTGATCCCGGGAGGGGGAGCTGGGGCCAACGTCCTGACTTTC

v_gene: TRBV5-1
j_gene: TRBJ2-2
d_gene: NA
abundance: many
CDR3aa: CASSRQGGPTGELFF
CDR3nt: TGCGCCAGCAGTCGACAGGGAGGTCCCACCGGGGAGCTGTTTTTT

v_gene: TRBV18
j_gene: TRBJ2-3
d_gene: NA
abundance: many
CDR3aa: CASSLQGTTSTDTQYF
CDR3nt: TGTGCCAGCTCATTACAGGGGACTACTAGCACAGATACGCAGTATTTT

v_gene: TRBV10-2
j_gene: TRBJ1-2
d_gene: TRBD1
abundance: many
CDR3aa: CASSGDSANYGYTF
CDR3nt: TGCGCCAGCAGTGGGGACAGCGCTAACTATGGCTACACCTTC

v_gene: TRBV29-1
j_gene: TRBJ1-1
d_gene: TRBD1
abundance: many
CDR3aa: CSVERRFDRGRTEAFF
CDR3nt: TGCAGCGTTGAAAGGCGGTTCGACAGGGGGCGGACTGAAGCTTTCTTT

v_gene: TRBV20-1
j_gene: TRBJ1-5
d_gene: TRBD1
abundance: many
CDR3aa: CSAIQGRGRNQPQHF
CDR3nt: TGCAGTGCTATACAGGGTAGGGGGCGGAATCAGCCCCAGCATTTT

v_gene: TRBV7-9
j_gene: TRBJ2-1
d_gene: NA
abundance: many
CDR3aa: CASSVRQAYEQFF
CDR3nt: TGTGCCAGCAGCGTCCGACAGGCTTATGAGCAGTTCTTC

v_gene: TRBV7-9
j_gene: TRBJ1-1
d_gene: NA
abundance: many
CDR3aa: CASTREGVGTEAFF
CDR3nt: TGTGCCAGCACCCGGGAGGGGGTAGGCACTGAAGCTTTCTTT

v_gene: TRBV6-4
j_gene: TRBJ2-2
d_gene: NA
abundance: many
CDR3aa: CASSFAENTGELFF
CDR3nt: TGTGCCAGCAGTTTCGCAGAGAACACCGGGGAGCTGTTTTTT

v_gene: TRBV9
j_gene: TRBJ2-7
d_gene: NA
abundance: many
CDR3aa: CASSVGQSTYEQYF
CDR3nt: TGTGCCAGCAGCGTAGGTCAGAGTACCTACGAGCAGTACTTC

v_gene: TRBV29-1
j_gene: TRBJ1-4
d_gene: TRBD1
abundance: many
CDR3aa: CSVRDREENEKLFF
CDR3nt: TGCAGCGTCAGAGACAGGGAAGAGAATGAAAAACTGTTTTTT

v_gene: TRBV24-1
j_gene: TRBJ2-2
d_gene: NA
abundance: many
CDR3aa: CATRSHSNTGELFF
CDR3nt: TGTGCCACCCGGTCCCACTCGAACACCGGGGAGCTGTTTTTT

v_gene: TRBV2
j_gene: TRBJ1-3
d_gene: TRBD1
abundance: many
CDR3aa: CASSDRGQGNTIYF
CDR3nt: TGTGCCAGCAGCGACAGGGGGCAGGGAAACACCATATATTTT

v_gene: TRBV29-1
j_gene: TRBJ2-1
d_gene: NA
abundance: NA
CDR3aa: CSASGYNEQFF
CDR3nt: TGCAGCGCGAGCGGATACAATGAGCAGTTCTTC

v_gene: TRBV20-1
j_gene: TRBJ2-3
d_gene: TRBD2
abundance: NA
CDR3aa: CSAAPGLADGQYF
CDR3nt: TGCAGTGCTGCCCCGGGACTAGCGGACGGCCAGTATTTT

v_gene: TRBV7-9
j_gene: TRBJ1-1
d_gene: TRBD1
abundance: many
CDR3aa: CASSHVGTGGANTEAFF
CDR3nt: TGTGCCAGCAGCCATGTAGGGACAGGTGGCGCGAACACTGAAGCTTTCTTT

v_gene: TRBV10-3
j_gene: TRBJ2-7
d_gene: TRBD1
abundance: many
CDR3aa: CAIRKTGGGGEQYF
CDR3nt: TGTGCCATCAGAAAGACAGGGGGCGGAGGCGAGCAGTACTTC

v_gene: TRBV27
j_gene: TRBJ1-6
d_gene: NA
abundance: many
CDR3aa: CASSLSVSSPLHF
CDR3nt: TGTGCCAGCAGTTTATCGGTCAGTTCACCCCTCCACTTT

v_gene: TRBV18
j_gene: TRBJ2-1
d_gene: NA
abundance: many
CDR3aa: CASSPPTSNEQFF
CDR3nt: TGTGCCAGCTCACCACCGACTAGCAATGAGCAGTTCTTC

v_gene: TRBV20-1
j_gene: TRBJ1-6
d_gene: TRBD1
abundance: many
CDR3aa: CSAKKQGAQSPLHF
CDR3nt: TGCAGTGCGAAGAAACAGGGGGCCCAATCACCCCTCCACTTT

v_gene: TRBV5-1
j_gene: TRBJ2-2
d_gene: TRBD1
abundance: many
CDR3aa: CASSLGTGDTGELFF
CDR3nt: TGCGCCAGCAGCCTAGGGACAGGGGACACCGGGGAGCTGTTTTTT